The next 23 T cell receptor beta chains were all read from a single sample in a study of molecular identifiers for immune sequencing clone quantification. Each CDR3 protein is one row after TCRdb ran MiXCR on the PCR reads. The sample consists of roughly 630,000 distinct CDR3 sequences, about 25% of them appearing once. The sequenced sample consisted of naive CD8+ T cells from blood, with Jurkat cell RNA spiked in. Documented subset: FACS-sorted CD8+CD4-CCR7+CD45RA+ naive T cells. Receptor source: a human donor in good health. Some libraries in this study had Jurkat cell RNA spiked in.

Worth noting for this clonotype: This clone may be a read error of a much larger clone one base away. The chain has TRBV4-3 and TRBJ2-7; D is unresolved. The V gene's germline CDR1 is LGHNA and CDR2 YSLEER. The CDR3 covers 18 residues. CDR3 sequence reads: CASGQDLEIGTATYEQYF. The CDR3 coding sequence is TGCGCCAGCGGCCAAGATCTTGAAATCGGTACAGCCACCTACGAGCAGTACTTC.

The chain joins TRBV6-5 to TRBJ1-5; 8 nucleotides align to TRBD1. Germline V lookup: CDR1 MNHEY, CDR2 SVGAGI. V lost 6 bases to trimming and J lost 6 bases; unmatched junction nucleotides: 7. The CDR3 runs to 14 residues. This chain's CDR3 is CASRLAGGGQPQHF. CDR3 DNA sequence: TGTGCCAGCAGACTCGCAGGGGGCGGTCAGCCCCAGCATTTT.

This clonotype was detected many times. The chain couples TRBV9 to TRBJ2-2; D gene unclear. Germline CDR1 is SGDLS and CDR2 is YYNGEE. The CDR3 consists of 16 residues. V was trimmed by 4 bases and J by 0 bases, leaving 13 bases between them. The CDR3 reads CASSPFLNSNTGELFF. CDR3 DNA: TGTGCCAGCAGCCCCTTCCTTAATTCGAACACCGGGGAGCTGTTTTTT.

This clonotype has ten or more counts. This sequence joins TRBV29-1 and TRBJ1-2; D is ambiguous. The CDR3 runs 13 residues. The V gene lost 8 bases and the J gene lost 8 bases, with 21 bases spanning the gap. In germline, CDR1 is SQVTM, CDR2 ANQGSEA. The CDR3 protein is CSCFGEWLGGYTF. CDR3 in DNA: TGCAGCTGTTTCGGGGAATGGCTAGGAGGCTACACCTTC. Combining the CDR3 with reference TRBV29-1 and TRBJ1-2 gives the whole variable domain SAVISQKPSRDICQRGTSLTIQCQVDSQVTMMFWYRQQPGQSLTLIATANQGSEATYESGFVIDKFPISRPNLTFSTLTVSNMSPEDSSIYLCSCFGEWLGGYTFGSGTRLTVV.

This clonotype has ten or more counts. This chain joins TRBV14 and TRBJ2-3; TRBD2 agrees at 13 bases. The CDR3 is 18 residues long. V trimming: 2 bases; J trimming: 3 bases; junction bases outside the gene matches: 8. Per the germline V gene, CDR1 is SGHDN and CDR2 is FVKESK. The CDR3 DNA reads as TGTGCCAGCAGCCAAACTAGCGGGGGGGCGCTGTGGACAGATACGCAGTATTTT. Translating gives CASSQTSGGALWTDTQYF.

In its sample, this clonotype was seen a few times. The gene calls are TRBV27 and TRBJ1-1; D is unclear. The germline gives CDR1 MNHEY, CDR2 SMNVEV (reference sequence). V lost 6 bases, J lost 1 base, and 12 bases lay in between. The CDR3 covers 14 residues. The CDR3: CASRPVGSNTEAFF. The CDR3, as DNA: TGTGCCAGCAGGCCGGTAGGCTCGAACACTGAAGCTTTCTTT.

In DNA, the CDR3 is TGCAGTGCTGTACGGCCCCCTCGGGACACCCTGGAGGGCTACACCTTC. Protein: CSAVRPPRDTLEGYTF. This rearrangement joins TRBV20-1 to TRBJ1-2; tentatively, D is TRBD1 (6 bases). The germline V gene has CDR1 DFQATT and CDR2 SNEGSKA (reference sequence). Trimming shortened V by 5 bases and J by 8 bases, and 27 bases separated the two germline ends. The CDR3 extends over 16 amino acids.

The table lists this clonotype with a few counts. This chain joins TRBV7-9 and TRBJ2-1, with TRBD2 identical over 7 bases. Germline loops: CDR1 SEHNR, CDR2 FQNEAQ (reference sequence). The V gene end was trimmed by 6 bases and the J gene end by 6 bases; junction bases not matched to a gene: 11. This CDR3 region has 15 residues. This chain's CDR3 is CASSWTEGGSNEQFF. The CDR3 DNA follows: TGTGCCAGCAGTTGGACGGAGGGAGGGAGCAATGAGCAGTTCTTC.

The rearrangement links TRBV27 to TRBJ2-7; D perhaps matches TRBD2 (6 bases). Per the germline V gene, CDR1 is MNHEY and CDR2 is SMNVEV (reference sequence). The V end was cut by 9 bases, the J end by 2 bases, with 14 bases between. The CDR3 has 13 amino acids. The CDR3 DNA reads TGTGCCAGTAGAGGACGGGAGCCCTACGAGCAGTACTTC. Translated: CASRGREPYEQYF.

The genes are TRBV27 and TRBJ2-7; 7 bases are shared with TRBD1. V lost 2 bases to trimming and J lost 3 bases; unmatched junction nucleotides: 4. CDR3 size: 14 residues. Germline V gene lookup returns CDR1 MNHEY and CDR2 SMNVEV (reference sequence). The CDR3 region is CASSLQGVHYEQYV. CDR3 DNA sequence: TGTGCCAGCAGTTTACAGGGGGTCCACTACGAGCAGTACGTC.

This clonotype was detected only a few times. This chain uses TRBV28 with TRBJ1-1, with a possible D match to TRBD1 (6 bases). The CDR3 covers 14 residues. Germline-derived CDR1 and CDR2 are MDHEN and SYDVKM. Trimming cost V 7 bases and J 1 base, with 13 bases left between them. CDR3 amino acids: CASTLFRGNTEAFF. CDR3 coding DNA: TGTGCCAGCACCCTATTCAGGGGGAACACTGAAGCTTTCTTT.

The chain joins TRBV7-2 to TRBJ2-7; D unresolved. Germline V gives CDR1 SGHTA, CDR2 FQGNSA. V dropped 0 bases and J dropped 1 base, with 7 bases sitting between them. The CDR3 consists of 14 residues. The CDR3 sequence: CASSLAGISYEQYF. The CDR3 coding sequence is TGTGCCAGCAGCTTAGCGGGGATTTCCTACGAGCAGTACTTC.

Notes on this clonotype: A much larger clone is a single base away; this may be a read error. This rearrangement joins TRBV7-9 to TRBJ2-5, with D possibly matching TRBD1 (6 bases). CDR1 is SEHNR, CDR2 FQNEAQ, per germline (reference sequence). This CDR3 has 14 residues. The CDR3 is CTSSHRDKQETQYF. The DNA for the CDR3 is TGTACCAGCAGCCACCGGGACAAACAAGAGACCCAGTACTTC.

This chain links TRBV27 with TRBJ1-1; D gene unclear. Trimming removed 6 bases from V and 2 bases from J, with 10 bases in between. CDR3 size: 13 residues. CDR1 and CDR2 (germline): MNHEY, SMNVEV (reference sequence). DNA of the CDR3: TGTGCCAGCAGGATCGGGTATAACACTGAAGCTTTCTTT. Translation gives CASRIGYNTEAFF.

The CDR3 region has the DNA TGTGCCAGCAGCCCCCCGGGACTAGGTCGCTATGAGCAGTTCTTC. As protein: CASSPPGLGRYEQFF. The V and J genes are TRBV7-9 and TRBJ2-1, with 8 bases fitting TRBD2. The CDR3 has 15 residues. Germline V gene data show CDR1 as SEHNR and CDR2 as FQNEAQ (reference sequence). Germline trimming cut 5 bases from V and 8 bases from J; bases unmatched to any gene: 11.

Points on this clonotype: A clone one base away is much larger, so this may be a read error. The rearrangement joins TRBV20-1 to TRBJ2-3; D ambiguous. The germline V and J ends were trimmed by 6 bases and 2 bases, with 18 bases remaining between them. CDR1 is DFQATT and CDR2 is SNEGSKA in the germline V gene (reference sequence). CDR3 size: 15 residues. This chain's CDR3 is CSAPDLNLATDTQYF. The CDR3 nucleotides are TGCAGTGCCCCCGACCTAAACCTCGCCACAGATACGCAGTATTTT.

At least ten counts were recorded for this clonotype. This chain links TRBV9 with TRBJ1-6; TRBD1 is a possible D gene (5 bases). Trimming took 0 bases from V and 6 from J, leaving 10 bases between them. The germline V gene has CDR1 SGDLS and CDR2 YYNGEE. The CDR3 is 15 amino acids. CDR3 in DNA: TGTGCCAGCAGCGTAGACGGCAGGGCTAATTCACCCCTCCACTTT. Translating gives CASSVDGRANSPLHF.

With regard to this clonotype: A read error is possible here, since a much larger clone lies one base away. V usage is TRBV10-1 and J usage is TRBJ2-2; a weak D match, TRBD1 (6 bases). Germline lookup yields CDR1 WNHNN and CDR2 SYGVQD (reference sequence). The CDR3 runs to 12 residues. For the CDR3, the DNA is TGCGCCAGCCTGGGGGCCACCAGGGAGCTGTTTTTT. Residues: CASLGATRELFF.

This chain uses TRBV7-9 with TRBJ2-1; D unclear. Germline V gene lookup returns CDR1 SEHNR and CDR2 FQNEAQ (reference sequence). This CDR3 has 12 residues. V gave up 2 bases and J gave up 8 bases, with 7 bases separating them. The CDR3 reads CASSLSPYEQFF. Written as DNA, the CDR3 is TGTGCCAGCAGCTTATCCCCTTATGAGCAGTTCTTC.

This clonotype was observed a few times. The rearrangement links TRBV28 to TRBJ1-6; D uncertain. The CDR3 runs 15 residues. Germline CDR1 is MDHEN and CDR2 is SYDVKM. V gave up 6 bases and J gave up 7 bases, with 16 bases separating them. This CDR3 is CASRKGAVSNSPLHF. CDR3 bases: TGTGCCAGCAGAAAAGGAGCGGTTTCGAATTCACCCCTCCACTTT.

The chain uses TRBV30 and TRBJ1-1, with D possibly being TRBD1 (5 bases). Trimming removed 3 bases from V and 5 bases from J, with 13 bases in between. The CDR3 consists of 13 residues. Germline CDR1 and CDR2: GTSNPN and SVGIG (reference sequence). The CDR3 nucleotides are TGTGCCTGGAGCCAGGACCGGGGGACTGAAGCTTTCTTT. Encoded protein: CAWSQDRGTEAFF. Based on the CDR3 plus reference TRBV30 and TRBJ1-1, the full variable domain is SQTIHQWPATLVQPVGSPLSLECTVEGTSNPNLYWYRQAAGRGLQLLFYSVGIGQISSEVPQNLSASRPQDRQFILSSKKLLLSDSGFYLCAWSQDRGTEAFFGQGTRLTVV.

The chain recombines TRBV7-9 with TRBJ2-3, with a weak D call TRBD1 (7 bases). Germline V lookup: CDR1 SEHNR, CDR2 FQNEAQ (reference sequence). V lost 2 bases and J 3 bases, leaving 15 bases between the germline ends. The CDR3 runs to 16 residues. The CDR3 loop is CASSLIARGETDTQYF. In DNA, the CDR3 is TGTGCCAGCAGCTTAATCGCCAGGGGGGAGACAGATACGCAGTATTTT. The whole variable domain, filled in from reference TRBV7-9 and TRBJ2-3, reads DTGVSQNPRHKITKRGQNVTFRCDPISEHNRLYWYRQTLGQGPEFLTYFQNEAQLEKSRLLSDRFSAERPKGSFSTLEIQRTEQGDSAMYLCASSLIARGETDTQYFGPGTRLTVL.

About this clonotype itself: Relative to the germline gene, one junction end is altered; a read error may explain this. This rearrangement joins TRBV10-1 to TRBJ2-5, with D tentatively TRBD1 (6 bases). The CDR3 extends over 17 amino acids. Germline lookup yields CDR1 WNHNN and CDR2 SYGVQD (reference sequence). The CDR3 region has the DNA TGCGCCAGCAGTGAGTCGGGTCTACAGGGAAGCGGAGAGACCCGGTACTTC. Translated: CASSESGLQGSGETRYF.